This T cell receptor beta chain was sequenced during a study of cytomegalovirus exposure and HLA in healthy donors. The CDR3 spans 13 residues. Trimming at V came to 4 bases and at J to 11 bases, leaving 8 bases not matched to a gene. Per the germline V gene, CDR1 is GTSNPN and CDR2 is SVGIG (reference sequence). The PCR was carried out with 60 Vbeta primers and 13 Jbeta primers. Using immunoSEQ multiplex PCR, the repertoire was profiled, and TCRdb retains in-frame clones only, with some absent. Seen here are over 200,000 clones, over 65% observed once, and the top ten hold roughly 2.5%. Source material: PBMCs. The clonotype was recovered from a woman aged 60 to 75 in good health and CMV-seropositive. The chain is built from TRBV30 and TRBJ1-6, with TRBD1 matching over 7 bases. The CDR3 loop is CAWTGTARAPLHF. The CDR3 DNA reads TGTGCCTGGACCGGGACAGCCCGTGCACCCCTCCACTTT.